The T cell receptor beta chain described here comes from a study of T cells in Graves' hyperthyroidism and ophthalmopathy. TCR beta CDR3 region amplification was performed from RNA transcripts. The primer set for the first-round RT-PCR of the TCR CDR3 was HTBI. MiXCR was run by TCRdb on the multiplex PCR reads, yielding one entry per CDR3 protein. The sample holds about 290,000 distinct CDR3 sequences, about 13% seen once. Study-level findings and limits: A model of 13 V-J features distinguished ophthalmopathy from stable hyperthyroidism.

CDR1 and CDR2 (germline): SGHVS, FNYEAQ. V lost 5 bases and J lost 6; bases outside the gene matches: 4. The CDR3 contains 13 residues. This clonotype was recorded at least ten times. The target antigen is unknown. The chain uses TRBV7-6 and TRBJ2-7, with 10 bases aligning to TRBD1. The receptor was isolated from a woman between 40 and 50 years old with Graves' hyperthyroidism. Sequencing input: blood. The CDR3 bases are TGTGCCAGCAGCGCGGGACAGGGGTCCGAGCAGTACTTC. It translates to CASSAGQGSEQYF.